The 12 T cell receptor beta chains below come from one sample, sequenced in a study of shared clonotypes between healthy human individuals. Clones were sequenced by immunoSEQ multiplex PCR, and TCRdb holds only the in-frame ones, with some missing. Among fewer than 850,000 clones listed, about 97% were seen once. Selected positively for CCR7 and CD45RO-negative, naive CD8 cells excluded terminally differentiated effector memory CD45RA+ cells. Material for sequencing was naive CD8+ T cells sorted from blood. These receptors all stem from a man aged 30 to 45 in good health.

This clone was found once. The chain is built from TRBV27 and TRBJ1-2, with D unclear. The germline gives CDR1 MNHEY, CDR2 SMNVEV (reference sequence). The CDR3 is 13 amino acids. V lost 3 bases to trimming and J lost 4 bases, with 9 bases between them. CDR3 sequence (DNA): TGTGCCAGCAGTTTCGGTAAAACCTATGGCTACACCTTC. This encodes CASSFGKTYGYTF.

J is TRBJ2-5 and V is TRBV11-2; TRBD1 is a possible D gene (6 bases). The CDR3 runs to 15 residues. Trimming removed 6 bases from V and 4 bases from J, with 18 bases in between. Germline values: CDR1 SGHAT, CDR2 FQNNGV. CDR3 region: CASRPHQGLGETQYF. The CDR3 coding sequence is TGTGCCAGCAGGCCCCATCAGGGGTTGGGAGAGACCCAGTACTTC.

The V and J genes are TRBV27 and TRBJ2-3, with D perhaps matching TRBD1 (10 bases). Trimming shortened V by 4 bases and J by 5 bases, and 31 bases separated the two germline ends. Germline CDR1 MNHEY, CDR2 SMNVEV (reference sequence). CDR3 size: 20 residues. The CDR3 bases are TGTGCCAGCAGTTCACCGGGACAGGGGTCTTCTAGCGGGATTAGAGATACGCAGTATTTT. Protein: CASSSPGQGSSSGIRDTQYF.

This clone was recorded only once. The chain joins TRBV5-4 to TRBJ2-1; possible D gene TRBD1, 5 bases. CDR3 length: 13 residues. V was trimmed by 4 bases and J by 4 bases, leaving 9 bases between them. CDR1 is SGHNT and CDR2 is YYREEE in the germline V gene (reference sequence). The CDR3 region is CASSPDNYNEQFF. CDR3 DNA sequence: TGTGCCAGCAGCCCGGACAATTACAATGAGCAGTTCTTC. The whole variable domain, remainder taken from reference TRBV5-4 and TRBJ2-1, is ETGVTQSPTHLIKTRGQQVTLRCSSQSGHNTVSWYQQALGQGPQFIFQYYREEENGRGNFPPRFSGLQFPNYSSELNVNALELDDSALYLCASSPDNYNEQFFGPGTRLTVL.

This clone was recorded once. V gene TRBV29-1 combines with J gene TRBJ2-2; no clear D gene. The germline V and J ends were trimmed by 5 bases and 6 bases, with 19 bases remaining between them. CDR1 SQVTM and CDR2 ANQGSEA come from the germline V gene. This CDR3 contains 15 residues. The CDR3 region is CSVQTPDVRAGELFF. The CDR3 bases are TGCAGCGTTCAAACGCCCGACGTGCGTGCCGGGGAGCTGTTTTTT.

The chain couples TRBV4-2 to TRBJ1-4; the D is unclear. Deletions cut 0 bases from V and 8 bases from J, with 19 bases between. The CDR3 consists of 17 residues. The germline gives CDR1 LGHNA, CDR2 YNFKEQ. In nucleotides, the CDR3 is TGTGCCAGCAGCCAAGATGAGGCAGGCCGGCTATTCGAAAAACTGTTTTTT. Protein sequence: CASSQDEAGRLFEKLFF.

CDR3 DNA: TGTGCCAGCTCACCAAGTTTTCGCCAGGGAAGCAATCAGCCCCAGCATTTT. This encodes CASSPSFRQGSNQPQHF. The gene calls are TRBV18 and TRBJ1-5; D is perhaps TRBD1 (5 bases). CDR1 KGHSH and CDR2 LQKENI come from the germline V gene. V was shortened by 2 bases and J by 1 base, with 15 bases between the two germline ends. The CDR3 covers 17 residues.

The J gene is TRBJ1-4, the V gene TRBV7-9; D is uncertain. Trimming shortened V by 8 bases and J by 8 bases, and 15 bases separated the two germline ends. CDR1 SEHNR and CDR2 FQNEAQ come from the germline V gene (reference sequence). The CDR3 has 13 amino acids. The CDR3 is CASRGEGGEKLFF. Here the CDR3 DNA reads TGTGCCAGCCGCGGGGAGGGAGGGGAAAAACTGTTTTTT.

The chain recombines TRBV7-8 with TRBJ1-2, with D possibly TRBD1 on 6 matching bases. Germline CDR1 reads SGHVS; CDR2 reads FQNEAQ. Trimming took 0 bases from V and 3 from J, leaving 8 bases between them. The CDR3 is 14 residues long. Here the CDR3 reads CASSLAAGDYGYTF. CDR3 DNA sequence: TGTGCCAGCAGCTTAGCCGCAGGGGACTATGGCTACACCTTC.

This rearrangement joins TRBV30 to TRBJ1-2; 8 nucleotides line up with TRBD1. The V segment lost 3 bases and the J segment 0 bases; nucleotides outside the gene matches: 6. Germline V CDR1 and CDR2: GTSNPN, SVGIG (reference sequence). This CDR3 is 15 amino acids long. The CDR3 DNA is TGTGCCTGGAGGAAGCTGACAGGGGCTAACTATGGCTACACCTTC. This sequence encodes CAWRKLTGANYGYTF. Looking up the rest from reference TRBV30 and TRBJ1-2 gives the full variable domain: SQTIHQWPATLVQPVGSPLSLECTVEGTSNPNLYWYRQAAGRGLQLLFYSVGIGQISSEVPQNLSASRPQDRQFILSSKKLLLSDSGFYLCAWRKLTGANYGYTFGSGTRLTVV.

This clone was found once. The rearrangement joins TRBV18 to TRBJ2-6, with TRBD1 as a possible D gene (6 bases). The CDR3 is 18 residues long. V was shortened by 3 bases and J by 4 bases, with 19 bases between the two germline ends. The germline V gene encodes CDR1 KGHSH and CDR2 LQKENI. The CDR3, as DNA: TGTGCCAGCTCACCCGGCCGGACAGCCACGTCCGGGGCCAACGTCCTGACTTTC. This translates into CASSPGRTATSGANVLTF.

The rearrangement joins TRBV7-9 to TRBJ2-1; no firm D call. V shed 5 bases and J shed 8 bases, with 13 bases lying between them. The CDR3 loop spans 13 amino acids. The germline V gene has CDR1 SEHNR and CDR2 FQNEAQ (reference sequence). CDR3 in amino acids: CASSAYGADEQFF. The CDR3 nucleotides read TGTGCCAGCAGCGCATATGGTGCGGATGAGCAGTTCTTC.